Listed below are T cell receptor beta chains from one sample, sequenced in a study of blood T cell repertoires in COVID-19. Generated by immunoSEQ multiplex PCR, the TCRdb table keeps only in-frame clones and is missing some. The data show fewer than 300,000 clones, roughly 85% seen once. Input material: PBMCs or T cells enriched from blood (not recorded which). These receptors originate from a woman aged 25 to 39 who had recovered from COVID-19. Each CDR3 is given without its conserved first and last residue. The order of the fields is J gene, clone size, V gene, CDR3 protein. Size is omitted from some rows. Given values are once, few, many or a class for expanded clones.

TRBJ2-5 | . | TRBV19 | ASSIFRGSLETQY
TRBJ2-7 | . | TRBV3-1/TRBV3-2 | ASSPQVAGAYEQY
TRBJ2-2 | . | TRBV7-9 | ASSRGQGVSGELF
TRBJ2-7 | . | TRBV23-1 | ASTLDRGEDEQY
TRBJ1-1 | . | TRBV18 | ASSRDRENTEAF
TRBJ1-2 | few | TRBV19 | ASSIGTGGAYGYT
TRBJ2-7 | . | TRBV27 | ASKLRAGDGYEQY
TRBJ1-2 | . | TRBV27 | ASSSTPDRAGYT
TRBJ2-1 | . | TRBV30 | AWSVGDRDNEQF
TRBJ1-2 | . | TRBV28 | ASRPTGKDGYT
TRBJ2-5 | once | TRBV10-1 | ASSDDRGQETQY
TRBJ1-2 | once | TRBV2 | ASSPGQLYGYT
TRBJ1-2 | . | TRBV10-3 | AISDTRTGTNYGYT
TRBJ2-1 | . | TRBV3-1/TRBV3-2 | ASSQGYGGYNEQF
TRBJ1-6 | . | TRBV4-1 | ASSLELRSGGGYNSPLH
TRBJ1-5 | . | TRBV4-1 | ASSRITGTAKPQH
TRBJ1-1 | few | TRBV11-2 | ASGSRTPLNTEAF
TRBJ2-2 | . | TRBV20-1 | SASRAGRGELF
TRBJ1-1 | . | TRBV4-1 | ASSQGRIRGGRGNTEAF
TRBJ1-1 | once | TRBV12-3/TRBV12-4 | ASSYRGRTEAF
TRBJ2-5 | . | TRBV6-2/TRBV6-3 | ASSSGLAGMETQY
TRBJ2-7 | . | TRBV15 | ATSRSTGAYEQY
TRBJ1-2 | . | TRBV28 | ASSPPIGASANYGYT
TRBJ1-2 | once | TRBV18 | ASSPRETTNYGYT
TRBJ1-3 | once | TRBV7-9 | ASSLILKGQGQMGNTIY
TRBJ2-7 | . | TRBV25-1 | ASSEAGGLKTYEQY
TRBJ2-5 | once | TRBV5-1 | ASSLWQGETQY
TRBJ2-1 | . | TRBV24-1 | ASSRDSLRTEQF
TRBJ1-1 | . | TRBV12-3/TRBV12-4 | ASSGGRGDEAF
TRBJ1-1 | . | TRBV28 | ASREQDENTEAF
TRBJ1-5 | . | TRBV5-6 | ASSFWTDWGQPQH
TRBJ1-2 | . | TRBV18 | ASSPDRGAYGYT
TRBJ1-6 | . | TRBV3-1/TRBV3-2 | ASSPPGLNSPLH
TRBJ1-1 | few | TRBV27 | ASSLLAGTEAF
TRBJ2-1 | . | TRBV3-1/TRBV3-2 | ASSHGTSKF
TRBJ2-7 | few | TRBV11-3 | ASSPTGGPSYEQY
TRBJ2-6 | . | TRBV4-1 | ASSHKDRGASGANVLT
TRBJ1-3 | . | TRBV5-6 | ASSQGLTGNTIY
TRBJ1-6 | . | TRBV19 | ASKKGVFYNSPLH
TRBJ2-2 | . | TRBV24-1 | ATSDRRTGNTGELF
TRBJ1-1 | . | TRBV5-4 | ASSRDRGRTEAF
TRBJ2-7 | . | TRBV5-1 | ASSLEPGQGGYSSEQY
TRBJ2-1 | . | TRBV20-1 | SASSGGQF
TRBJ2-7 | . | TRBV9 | ASSAAVSSSYEQY
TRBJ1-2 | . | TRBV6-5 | ASSRNRDDYGYT
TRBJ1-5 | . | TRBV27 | ASSLSGGGNQPQH
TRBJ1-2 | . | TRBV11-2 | ASSISPWDRTLANYGYT
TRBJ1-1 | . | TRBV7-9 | ASSFPGQGRAF
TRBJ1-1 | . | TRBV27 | ASSFRRILANTEAF